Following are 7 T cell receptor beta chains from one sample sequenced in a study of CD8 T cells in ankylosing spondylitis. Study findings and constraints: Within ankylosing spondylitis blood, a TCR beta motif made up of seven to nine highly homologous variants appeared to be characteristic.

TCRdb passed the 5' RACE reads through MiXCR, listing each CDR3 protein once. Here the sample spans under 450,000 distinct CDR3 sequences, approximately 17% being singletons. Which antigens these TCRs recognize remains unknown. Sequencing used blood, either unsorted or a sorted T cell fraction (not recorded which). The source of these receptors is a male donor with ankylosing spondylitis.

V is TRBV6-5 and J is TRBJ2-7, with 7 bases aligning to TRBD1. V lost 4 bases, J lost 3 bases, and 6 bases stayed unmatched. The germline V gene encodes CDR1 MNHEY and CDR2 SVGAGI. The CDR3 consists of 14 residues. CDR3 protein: CASSFGRTGYEQYF. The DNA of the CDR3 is TGTGCCAGCAGTTTCGGGCGGACAGGCTACGAGCAGTACTTC.

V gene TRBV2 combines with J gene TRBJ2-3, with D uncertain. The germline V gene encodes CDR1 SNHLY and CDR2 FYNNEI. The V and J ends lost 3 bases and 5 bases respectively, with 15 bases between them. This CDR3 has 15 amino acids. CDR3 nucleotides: TGTGCCAGCAGTGATTTGGGCAGGTCGTTAGATACGCAGTATTTT. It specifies CASSDLGRSLDTQYF.

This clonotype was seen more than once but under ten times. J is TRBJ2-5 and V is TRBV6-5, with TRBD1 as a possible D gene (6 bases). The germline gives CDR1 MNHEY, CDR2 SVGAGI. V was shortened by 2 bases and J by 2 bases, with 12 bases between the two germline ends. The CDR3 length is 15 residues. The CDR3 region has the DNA TGTGCCAGCAGTTACAGGACAAGGGGGCAAGAGACCCAGTACTTC. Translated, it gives CASSYRTRGQETQYF.

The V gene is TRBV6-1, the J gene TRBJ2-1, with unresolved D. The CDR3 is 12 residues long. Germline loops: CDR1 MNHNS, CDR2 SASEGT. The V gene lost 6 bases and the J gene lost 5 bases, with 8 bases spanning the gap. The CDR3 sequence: CASRPTHNEQFF. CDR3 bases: TGTGCCAGCAGGCCTACTCACAATGAGCAGTTCTTC.

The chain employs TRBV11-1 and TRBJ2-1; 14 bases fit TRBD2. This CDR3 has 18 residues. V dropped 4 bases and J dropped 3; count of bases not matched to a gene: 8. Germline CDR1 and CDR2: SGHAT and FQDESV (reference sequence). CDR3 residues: CASSSLPGLAGVYNEQFF. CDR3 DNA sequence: TGTGCCAGCAGCTCCCTCCCGGGACTAGCGGGAGTCTACAATGAGCAGTTCTTC. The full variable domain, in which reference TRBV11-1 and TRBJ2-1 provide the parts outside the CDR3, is EAEVAQSPRYKITEKSQAVAFWCDPISGHATLYWYRQILGQGPELLVQFQDESVVDDSQLPKDRFSAERLKGVDSTLKIQPAELGDSAMYLCASSSLPGLAGVYNEQFFGPGTRLTVL.

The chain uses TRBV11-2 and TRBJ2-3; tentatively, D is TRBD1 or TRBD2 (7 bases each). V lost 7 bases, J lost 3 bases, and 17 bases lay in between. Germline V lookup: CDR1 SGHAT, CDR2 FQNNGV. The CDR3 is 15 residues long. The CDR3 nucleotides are TGTGCCAGCACCACCACCCAGGGGGGGACAGATACGCAGTATTTT. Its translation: CASTTTQGGTDTQYF. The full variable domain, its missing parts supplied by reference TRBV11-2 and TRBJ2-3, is EAGVAQSPRYKIIEKRQSVAFWCNPISGHATLYWYQQILGQGPKLLIQFQNNGVVDDSQLPKDRFSAERLKGVDSTLKIQPAKLEDSAVYLCASTTTQGGTDTQYFGPGTRLTVL.

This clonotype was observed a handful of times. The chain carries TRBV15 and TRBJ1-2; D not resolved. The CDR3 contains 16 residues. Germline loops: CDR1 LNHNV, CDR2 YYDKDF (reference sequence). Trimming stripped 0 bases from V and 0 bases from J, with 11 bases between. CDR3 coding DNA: TGTGCCACCAGCAGAGAGGGAACTCGGACTAACTATGGCTACACCTTC. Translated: CATSREGTRTNYGYTF.